The clone carrying this T cell receptor (beta chain) has ten or more counts. Its antigen is undetermined. The germline V and J ends were trimmed by 2 bases and 6 bases, with 10 bases remaining between them. CDR1 and CDR2 from the germline V gene are ENHRY and SYGVKD. This CDR3 has 13 amino acids. TCRdb analysed the 5' RACE reads with MiXCR anew, one entry per CDR3 protein. Among some 220,000 distinct CDR3 sequences listed, 5.5% to 7.5% were seen once. This sample is drawn from a study of CD8 T cells in ankylosing spondylitis. Study-level results: Some of these motif variants have turned up before, in reports on reactive arthritis synovial fluid and blood. One TCR beta motif, made up of about 8 highly homologous variants, appeared characteristic of ankylosing spondylitis blood.

The source of this sequence is a male donor with ankylosing spondylitis. The J gene is TRBJ1-2, the V gene TRBV10-3; D is unresolved. The material sequenced was blood, either unsorted or a sorted T cell fraction (not recorded which). CDR3 amino acids: CAISEGRMDGYTF. Here the CDR3 DNA reads TGTGCCATCAGTGAGGGACGGATGGATGGCTACACCTTC.